This is a list of T cell receptor beta chains from one sample in a study of blood T cell repertoires in COVID-19. Assay used: immunoSEQ multiplex PCR; TCRdb lists only in-frame clones, some missing. The sample yields about 530,000 clones, 70% to 90% seen once. The sequencing input was peripheral blood. The receptors originated from a woman between 50 and 59 years old with COVID-19, enrolled during active disease. CDR3s include the opening cysteine and the closing phenylalanine or tryptophan. Fields, in order: D gene, J gene, V gene, clone size, CDR3 DNA, CDR3 protein. The D gene is left open where the match is weak. Where a row states a size, it is once, few, many or the class of an expanded clone; other rows omit it.

D gene: TRBD2
J gene: TRBJ2-1
V gene: TRBV30
clone size: .
CDR3 DNA: TGTGCCTGGAAGATGGGAGTGTTAGCGGGTTCCCCGAGAGAGCAGTTCTTC
CDR3 protein: CAWKMGVLAGSPREQFF

D gene: .
J gene: TRBJ2-1
V gene: TRBV9
clone size: .
CDR3 DNA: TGTGCCAGCAGCGGGGGCAGGGATGAGCAGTTCTTC
CDR3 protein: CASSGGRDEQFF

D gene: TRBD1
J gene: TRBJ1-2
V gene: TRBV19
clone size: .
CDR3 DNA: TGTGCCAGTAGTATGCCGGGACAGGGAGGTAACTATGGCTACACCTTC
CDR3 protein: CASSMPGQGGNYGYTF

D gene: .
J gene: TRBJ1-2
V gene: TRBV19
clone size: .
CDR3 DNA: TGTGCCAGTAGTAAAGCAGGGGCGGAAGTCACCTTC
CDR3 protein: CASSKAGAEVTF

D gene: .
J gene: TRBJ2-1
V gene: TRBV3-1/TRBV3-2
clone size: .
CDR3 DNA: TGTGCCAGCAGCCACAGGACTATGGGCCACAATGAGCAGTTCTTC
CDR3 protein: CASSHRTMGHNEQFF

D gene: .
J gene: TRBJ1-6
V gene: TRBV15
clone size: .
CDR3 DNA: TGTGCCACCAGCAGACAAACAGGCTCCAATTCACCCCTCCACTTT
CDR3 protein: CATSRQTGSNSPLHF

D gene: .
J gene: TRBJ2-7
V gene: TRBV11-2
clone size: .
CDR3 DNA: TGTGCCAGCAGCTTAGAGCGGGGTAACCAGCAGTACTTC
CDR3 protein: CASSLERGNQQYF

D gene: .
J gene: TRBJ2-6
V gene: TRBV10-3
clone size: .
CDR3 DNA: TGTGCCATCAGTGAGCGTGAGGGCTCTGGGGCCAACGTCCTGACTTTC
CDR3 protein: CAISEREGSGANVLTF

D gene: .
J gene: TRBJ1-2
V gene: TRBV6-2/TRBV6-3
clone size: .
CDR3 DNA: TGTGCCAGCGGCCCTTCCTGGACAGAAGGAGGCTACACCTTC
CDR3 protein: CASGPSWTEGGYTF

D gene: .
J gene: TRBJ2-7
V gene: TRBV30
clone size: .
CDR3 DNA: TGTGCCTGGAGTGTGTCGCGGGGTGGCGAGCAGTACTTC
CDR3 protein: CAWSVSRGGEQYF

D gene: TRBD1
J gene: TRBJ1-1
V gene: TRBV28
clone size: .
CDR3 DNA: TGTGCCAGCAGTTTATCCCCCGGACAGGGGATGAACACTGAAGCTTTCTTT
CDR3 protein: CASSLSPGQGMNTEAFF

D gene: TRBD1
J gene: TRBJ1-1
V gene: TRBV19
clone size: .
CDR3 DNA: TGTGCCAGTAGACGGGACAGGGGTTTGAACACTGAAGCTTTCTTT
CDR3 protein: CASRRDRGLNTEAFF

D gene: .
J gene: TRBJ2-7
V gene: TRBV6-5
clone size: .
CDR3 DNA: TGTGCCAGCAGTTACCGGGGGTACGAGCAGTACTTC
CDR3 protein: CASSYRGYEQYF

D gene: .
J gene: TRBJ2-7
V gene: TRBV5-6
clone size: .
CDR3 DNA: TGTGCCAGCAGCTTGATTGGACTCTACGAGCAGTACTTC
CDR3 protein: CASSLIGLYEQYF

D gene: TRBD2
J gene: TRBJ2-1
V gene: TRBV6-4
clone size: .
CDR3 DNA: TGTGCCAGCAGCCCGACGGGACTAGCGGGGGTCGAGCAGTTCTTC
CDR3 protein: CASSPTGLAGVEQFF

D gene: TRBD1
J gene: TRBJ1-2
V gene: TRBV9
clone size: few
CDR3 DNA: TGTGCCAGCAGCCCCTACAGGGGGCAGGGTGGCTATGGCTACACCTTC
CDR3 protein: CASSPYRGQGGYGYTF

D gene: .
J gene: TRBJ1-6
V gene: TRBV6-5
clone size: .
CDR3 DNA: TGTGCCAGCAGGACCGGGTCTCTTCGACCCCTCCACTTT
CDR3 protein: CASRTGSLRPLHF

D gene: .
J gene: TRBJ1-2
V gene: TRBV27
clone size: .
CDR3 DNA: TGTGCCAGCAGTTTATGGTCGGGCCAGGGGAACATGGATGGCTACACCTTC
CDR3 protein: CASSLWSGQGNMDGYTF

D gene: TRBD1
J gene: TRBJ1-5
V gene: TRBV2
clone size: .
CDR3 DNA: TGTGCCAGCAAGATGACAGGGAATCAGCCCCAGCATTTT
CDR3 protein: CASKMTGNQPQHF

D gene: .
J gene: TRBJ1-4
V gene: TRBV29-1
clone size: .
CDR3 DNA: TGCAGCGCTGGGGGCAGGGGTTCTGAAAAACTGTTTTTT
CDR3 protein: CSAGGRGSEKLFF

D gene: TRBD1
J gene: TRBJ1-1
V gene: TRBV30
clone size: .
CDR3 DNA: TGTGCCCAGGGGGAAACAAACCTGAACACTGAAGCTTTCTTT
CDR3 protein: CAQGETNLNTEAFF

D gene: .
J gene: TRBJ1-2
V gene: TRBV6-2/TRBV6-3
clone size: .
CDR3 DNA: TGTGCCAGCAGTCCGGGACTTAACTATGGCTACACCTTC
CDR3 protein: CASSPGLNYGYTF

D gene: .
J gene: TRBJ2-7
V gene: TRBV28
clone size: .
CDR3 DNA: TGTGCCAGCAGTTCCCCTCGGGGCGGGGCTGCCTACGAGCAGTACTTC
CDR3 protein: CASSSPRGGAAYEQYF

D gene: TRBD1
J gene: TRBJ2-7
V gene: TRBV6-5
clone size: .
CDR3 DNA: TGTGCCAGCAGCAGACAGGGGCCCTCCCGTTACGAGCAGTACTTC
CDR3 protein: CASSRQGPSRYEQYF

D gene: TRBD1
J gene: TRBJ2-7
V gene: TRBV7-6
clone size: few
CDR3 DNA: TGTGCCAGCAGCTTTCTGGGACAGGGGGCGGGTGAGCAGTACTTC
CDR3 protein: CASSFLGQGAGEQYF

D gene: .
J gene: TRBJ2-6
V gene: TRBV7-2
clone size: .
CDR3 DNA: TGTGCCAGCAGCAAAACAGGGACTGGGGCCAACGTCCTGACTTTC
CDR3 protein: CASSKTGTGANVLTF

D gene: .
J gene: TRBJ2-3
V gene: TRBV5-1
clone size: .
CDR3 DNA: TGCGCCAGCAGCTCTGAGGGAGATACGCAGTATTTT
CDR3 protein: CASSSEGDTQYF

D gene: TRBD1
J gene: TRBJ1-1
V gene: TRBV27
clone size: .
CDR3 DNA: TGTGCCAGCAGTTCATGGACAGGAGGGAACACTGAAGCTTTCTTT
CDR3 protein: CASSSWTGGNTEAFF

D gene: TRBD1
J gene: TRBJ1-5
V gene: TRBV6-1
clone size: .
CDR3 DNA: TGTGCCAGCAGTGATAGAGGACAGGGTGGGAATCAGCCCCAGCATTTT
CDR3 protein: CASSDRGQGGNQPQHF

D gene: .
J gene: TRBJ1-6
V gene: TRBV7-2
clone size: .
CDR3 DNA: TGTGCCAGCAGCTCCCAACAGCATTCACCCCTCCACTTT
CDR3 protein: CASSSQQHSPLHF

D gene: .
J gene: TRBJ1-1
V gene: TRBV19
clone size: .
CDR3 DNA: TGTGCCAGTAGTAGGGCACGCGGACCCAGGGGATACACTGAAGCTTTCTTT
CDR3 protein: CASSRARGPRGYTEAFF

D gene: TRBD2
J gene: TRBJ2-1
V gene: TRBV9
clone size: .
CDR3 DNA: TGTGCCAGCAGCGTAGCTGGGGCGGGGGTTTACAATGAGCAGTTCTTC
CDR3 protein: CASSVAGAGVYNEQFF

D gene: .
J gene: TRBJ1-3
V gene: TRBV6-5
clone size: .
CDR3 DNA: TGTGCCAGCAGCCTTAGAACAGCGGGCGGAAACACCATATATTTT
CDR3 protein: CASSLRTAGGNTIYF

D gene: TRBD1
J gene: TRBJ2-7
V gene: TRBV19
clone size: .
CDR3 DNA: TGTGCCAGTAGTGCCGGGACAGGGAGATCCTACGAGCAGTACTTC
CDR3 protein: CASSAGTGRSYEQYF

D gene: TRBD2
J gene: TRBJ2-2
V gene: TRBV4-2
clone size: .
CDR3 DNA: TGTGCCAGCAGCCCACTGTACGCGGGGGGGACCGGGGAGCTGTTTTTT
CDR3 protein: CASSPLYAGGTGELFF

D gene: TRBD1
J gene: TRBJ2-7
V gene: TRBV5-1
clone size: .
CDR3 DNA: TGCGCCAGCAGCTTGGAGTCCGGACAGGGCGACGAGCAGTACTTC
CDR3 protein: CASSLESGQGDEQYF

D gene: TRBD1
J gene: TRBJ2-7
V gene: TRBV30
clone size: once
CDR3 DNA: TGTGCCTGGACGGACAGGGCCTACGAGCAGTACTTC
CDR3 protein: CAWTDRAYEQYF

D gene: .
J gene: TRBJ2-1
V gene: TRBV5-1
clone size: .
CDR3 DNA: TGCGCCAGCAGCTTGAGGAGTTACAATGAGCAGTTCTTC
CDR3 protein: CASSLRSYNEQFF

D gene: TRBD1
J gene: TRBJ2-7
V gene: TRBV19
clone size: .
CDR3 DNA: TGTGCCAGTAGTGGTCGGCGACAGGGGCATGAGCAGTACTTC
CDR3 protein: CASSGRRQGHEQYF

D gene: TRBD1
J gene: TRBJ2-1
V gene: TRBV5-1
clone size: .
CDR3 DNA: TGCGCCAGCGCGGGACAGGGGAGAGATGAGCAGTTCTTC
CDR3 protein: CASAGQGRDEQFF

D gene: .
J gene: TRBJ2-7
V gene: TRBV6-1
clone size: .
CDR3 DNA: TGTGCCAGCAGTGAACGGCGGTGGGGCGACGAGCAGTACTTC
CDR3 protein: CASSERRWGDEQYF

D gene: .
J gene: TRBJ1-4
V gene: TRBV7-9
clone size: .
CDR3 DNA: TGTGCCAGCAGCTTCTTGAAAGAGGAAGAAAAACTGTTTTTT
CDR3 protein: CASSFLKEEEKLFF

D gene: TRBD2
J gene: TRBJ2-3
V gene: TRBV4-1
clone size: .
CDR3 DNA: TGCGCCAGCAGCCCAGGAGCGGGGGGTCGCACAGATACGCAGTATTTT
CDR3 protein: CASSPGAGGRTDTQYF

D gene: .
J gene: TRBJ2-1
V gene: TRBV2
clone size: .
CDR3 DNA: TGTGCCATCAGACGGTCCTCGAATGAGCAGTTCTTC
CDR3 protein: CAIRRSSNEQFF

D gene: .
J gene: TRBJ2-3
V gene: TRBV6-5
clone size: .
CDR3 DNA: TGTGCCAGCACCCCCGACAGTAGCACAGATACGCAGTATTTT
CDR3 protein: CASTPDSSTDTQYF